The 30 T cell receptor beta chains listed next were all sequenced from one sample in a study of blood T cells in healthy people across ages. The second PCR ran roughly 6 to 11 cycles with a sample-barcoded 5' primer and J-beta primers. TCRdb ran MiXCR on the 5' RACE reads and lists one entry per CDR3 protein. The sample lists under 850,000 distinct CDR3 sequences; about 34% were seen once. Material: blood. Receptor source: a man aged 18 to 29 in good health.

This clonotype has a handful of counts. The rearrangement uses TRBV6-6 and TRBJ1-2; the match to TRBD1 covers 10 bases. J was trimmed by 0 bases and V by 7 bases; bases with no gene match: 2. Germline V gives CDR1 MNHNY, CDR2 SVGAGI (reference sequence). This CDR3 is built from 14 residues. CDR3 sequence reads: CASIGTGANYGYTF. CDR3 DNA: TGTGCCAGCATCGGGACAGGGGCTAACTATGGCTACACCTTC.

The rearrangement links TRBV20-1 to TRBJ2-3; D might be TRBD1 (6 bases). Germline V gene lookup returns CDR1 DFQATT and CDR2 SNEGSKA (reference sequence). The CDR3 is made up of 16 amino acids. V was cut by 6 bases and J by 0 bases, with 19 bases left in between. CDR3 in DNA: TGCAGTGCCAAGCCAGTAGCAGGGGCTAGCACAGATACGCAGTATTTT. Its protein is CSAKPVAGASTDTQYF.

The chain employs TRBV20-1 and TRBJ2-3; D may be TRBD1 or TRBD2 (5 bases each). CDR1 DFQATT and CDR2 SNEGSKA come from the germline V gene (reference sequence). The CDR3 is 14 residues long. V lost 6 bases, J lost 0 bases, and 13 bases lay in between. CDR3 in amino acids: CSARRWGSTDTQYF. Written as DNA, the CDR3 is TGCAGTGCACGCAGGTGGGGGAGCACAGATACGCAGTATTTT.

Concerning this clonotype itself: Its ends do not fully match the called genes, so a read error is possible. The J gene is TRBJ2-1, the V gene TRBV7-6; 8 bases map to TRBD2. This CDR3 is built from 16 residues. Germline-derived CDR1 and CDR2 are SGHVS and FNYEAQ. The CDR3 coding sequence is TGTACCAGCAGCTTAGAACCAGCGGGGGTCCACAATGAGCAGTTCTTC. Translated, it gives CTSSLEPAGVHNEQFF.

CDR3 loop: CASSPYNGGDSPLHF. CDR3 coding DNA: TGTGCCAGCAGCCCCTACAACGGGGGCGATTCACCCCTCCACTTT. This chain links TRBV5-5 with TRBJ1-6; perhaps TRBD1 as D (6 bases). V was shortened by 4 bases and J by 8 bases, with 16 bases between the two germline ends. Germline CDR1 reads SGHKS; CDR2 reads YYEKEE (reference sequence). CDR3 length: 15 residues.

This clonotype showed up just once. The rearrangement uses TRBV5-1 and TRBJ2-1, with 9 bases aligning to TRBD1. This CDR3 has 16 residues. CDR1 and CDR2 (germline): SGHRS, YFSETQ. V was clipped by 7 bases and J by 4 bases; unmatched bases: 12. The CDR3 sequence: CASAQSGTGSYNEQFF. CDR3 coding DNA: TGCGCCAGCGCCCAATCCGGGACAGGGTCTTACAATGAGCAGTTCTTC.

The genes are TRBV9 and TRBJ2-1; D might be TRBD1 (6 bases). The J call may not be correct, given that the DNA end is closer to TRBJ2-7. This CDR3 has 14 residues. Germline values: CDR1 SGDLS, CDR2 YYNGEE. The DNA for the CDR3 is TGTGCCAGCAGCTTCAGGGGTTTGTACAATGAGCAGTACTTC. Its translation is CASSFRGLYNEQYF.

DNA of the CDR3: TGCGCCAGCAGCCCGGCAACGGCGGTTTTGGAGACCCAGTACTTC. This encodes CASSPATAVLETQYF. This chain links TRBV4-3 with TRBJ2-7; D call uncertain. The end of the DNA fits TRBJ2-5 better, so the J call may be wrong. The germline gives CDR1 LGHNA, CDR2 YSLEER. This CDR3 is 15 amino acids long.

In its sample, this clonotype was seen a few times. The chain carries TRBV7-2 and TRBJ2-5; D may be TRBD1 (5 bases). The CDR3 contains 13 residues. The germline V gene encodes CDR1 SGHTA and CDR2 FQGNSA. V lost 5 bases, J lost 5 bases, and 12 bases lay in between. CDR3 protein: CASSVVSGETQYF. In nucleotides, the CDR3 is TGTGCCAGCAGCGTAGTGTCAGGGGAGACCCAGTACTTC.

This chain uses TRBV7-9 with TRBJ2-1, with D possibly being TRBD2 (6 bases). CDR1 and CDR2 (germline): SEHNR, FQNEAQ (reference sequence). This CDR3 spans 15 amino acids. The V gene lost 0 bases and the J gene lost 7 bases, with 13 bases spanning the gap. The CDR3 is CASSLAVAEGNEQFF. CDR3 bases: TGTGCCAGCAGCTTAGCAGTAGCGGAGGGTAATGAGCAGTTCTTC.

This clonotype was counted at least ten times. The chain uses TRBV12-3 or TRBV12-4 and TRBJ2-3, with 8 bases aligning to TRBD2. CDR3 length equals 14 residues. Unmatched junction bases numbered 3, after V lost 6 bases and J lost 1 base. The CDR3 nucleotides are TGTGCCAGCAGGTATAGCGGGGGCACAGATACGCAGTATTTT. Amino acids: CASRYSGGTDTQYF.

This clonotype appeared a few times. The V and J genes are TRBV4-1 and TRBJ1-2; the D is unclear. V lost 0 bases and J 4 bases, leaving 15 bases between the germline ends. Per germline, CDR1 MGHRA and CDR2 YSYEKL. The CDR3 has 16 amino acids. CDR3: CASSQDPWVGRYGYTF. The CDR3 DNA reads TGCGCCAGCAGCCAAGATCCATGGGTCGGGCGCTATGGCTACACCTTC.

This sequence joins TRBV29-1 and TRBJ2-5; 7 bases match TRBD2. Looked up from germline, CDR1 is SQVTM and CDR2 is ANQGSEA. This CDR3 is built from 13 residues. The V and J ends lost 5 bases and 11 bases, in that order; junction bases with no gene match: 14. CDR3 DNA sequence: TGCAGCGTTCAGGTGGCGGGGGTGGGTGAGCAGTACTTC. Its translation is CSVQVAGVGEQYF. The variable domain in full, completed from reference TRBV29-1 and TRBJ2-5, reads SAVISQKPSRDICQRGTSLTIQCQVDSQVTMMFWYRQQPGQSLTLIATANQGSEATYESGFVIDKFPISRPNLTFSTLTVSNMSPEDSSIYLCSVQVAGVGEQYFGPGTRLLVL.

J is TRBJ1-5 and V is TRBV6-5; D call uncertain. The germline gives CDR1 MNHEY, CDR2 SVGAGI. The CDR3 totals 14 residues. The germline V and J ends were trimmed by 1 base and 4 bases, with 8 bases remaining between them. For the CDR3, the DNA is TGTGCCAGCAGTTACTACGGCGAAAATCAGCCCCAGCATTTT. Protein sequence: CASSYYGENQPQHF.

This clonotype was observed a handful of times. The chain couples TRBV10-3 to TRBJ2-3; D gene unclear. Germline V gene lookup returns CDR1 ENHRY and CDR2 SYGVKD. This CDR3 contains 13 residues. Trimming removed 5 bases from V and 2 bases from J, with 8 bases in between. CDR3 protein: CAISLDFTDTQYF. The CDR3, as DNA: TGTGCCATCAGTTTGGATTTCACAGATACGCAGTATTTT.

This clonotype has a handful of counts. V and J are TRBV2 and TRBJ2-5; no clear D. CDR1 is SNHLY and CDR2 is FYNNEI in the germline V gene. V lost 6 bases and J lost 2, with 13 bases in between. There are 14 residues in the CDR3. For the CDR3, the DNA is TGTGCCAGCAGCGGCCCCAGTGAGCAAGAGACCCAGTACTTC. Its protein is CASSGPSEQETQYF.

The J gene is TRBJ2-3, the V gene TRBV20-1; 10 bases are a match to TRBD2. J was trimmed by 5 bases and V by 0 bases; bases with no gene match: 8. CDR1 is DFQATT, CDR2 SNEGSKA, per germline (reference sequence). The CDR3 consists of 16 residues. The CDR3 protein is CSARDISGGGRDTQYF. The CDR3 nucleotides read TGCAGTGCTAGAGATATCAGCGGGGGGGGGCGAGATACGCAGTATTTT.

This clonotype was seen more than once but under ten times. The CDR3 DNA sequence: TGTGCCAGCAGCCAAGATCGTTCGGGACAAGAGACCCAGTACTTC. This translates into CASSQDRSGQETQYF. The chain is built from TRBV4-2 and TRBJ2-5, with D possibly being TRBD2 (5 bases). The CDR3 sequence is 15 residues long. Trimming took 0 bases from V and 2 from J, leaving 10 bases between them. Per the germline V gene, CDR1 is LGHNA and CDR2 is YNFKEQ.

The CDR3: CASSPQGYTGRELFF. In nucleotides, the CDR3 is TGTGCCAGCAGCCCACAAGGGTACACAGGGCGGGAGCTGTTTTTT. This chain uses TRBV7-9 with TRBJ2-2; a possible D gene is TRBD1 (6 bases). The CDR3 length is 15 residues. V gave up 5 bases and J gave up 9 bases, with 19 bases separating them. Germline-derived CDR1 and CDR2 are SEHNR and FQNEAQ (reference sequence).

The V gene is TRBV7-2, the J gene TRBJ2-7, with TRBD2 identical over 10 bases. Unmatched junction bases numbered 4, after V lost 3 bases and J lost 2 bases. CDR3 length: 15 amino acids. CDR1 is SGHTA, CDR2 FQGNSA, per germline. CDR3 DNA: TGTGCCAGCAGCTTCGAGAGCGGGGGGGCCTACGAGCAGTACTTC. This translates into CASSFESGGAYEQYF. The whole variable domain, remainder taken from reference TRBV7-2 and TRBJ2-7, is GAGVSQSPSNKVTEKGKDVELRCDPISGHTALYWYRQSLGQGLEFLIYFQGNSAPDKSGLPSDRFSAERTGGSVSTLTIQRTQQEDSAVYLCASSFESGGAYEQYFGPGTRLTVT.

The chain recombines TRBV25-1 with TRBJ2-3; possibly TRBD2 for D (5 bases). Germline V gives CDR1 MGHDK, CDR2 SYGVNS. V lost 0 bases and J lost 2, with 12 bases in between. This CDR3 spans 16 amino acids. CDR3 sequence: CASSEYTDYNTDTQYF. CDR3 nucleotide sequence: TGTGCCAGCAGTGAATATACAGACTACAACACAGATACGCAGTATTTT.

The CDR3 DNA is TGTGCCAGCCTCAGTGGGTGGGGGACAAATACGCAGTATTTT. It is translated as CASLSGWGTNTQYF. V usage is TRBV5-6 and J usage is TRBJ2-3; a possible D gene is TRBD1 (6 bases). Trimming stripped 7 bases from V and 7 bases from J, with 19 bases between. This CDR3 region has 14 residues. The germline V gene has CDR1 SGHDT and CDR2 YYEEEE.

The V and J genes are TRBV7-3 and TRBJ2-1; 7 positions agree with TRBD2. J lost 8 bases, V lost 4 bases, and 8 bases had no gene match. CDR1 and CDR2 (germline): SGHTA, FQGTGA. CDR3 size: 14 residues. CDR3 bases: TGTGCCAGCAGCTCCTGGGGAGGGAGCGATGAGCAGTTCTTC. This codes for CASSSWGGSDEQFF.

About this clonotype: A much larger clone lies one base from this, so it may be a read error. The chain is built from TRBV12-3 or TRBV12-4 and TRBJ2-3; D gene unclear. The V end lost 2 bases, the J end lost 4 bases, and 13 bases lay between the germline ends. The CDR3 totals 15 residues. CDR3 DNA sequence: TGTGCCAGCAGTTTAATCCGGGTGGCCTCAGATACGCAGTATTTT. Amino acids: CASSLIRVASDTQYF.

This chain joins TRBV10-3 and TRBJ2-2; D is tentatively TRBD1 or TRBD2 (6 bases each). This CDR3 is built from 16 residues. From germline, CDR1 is ENHRY and CDR2 SYGVKD. V dropped 10 bases and J dropped 4 bases, with 22 bases sitting between them. The CDR3 loop reads CATTGGSGEFTGELFF. CDR3 nucleotide sequence: TGTGCCACCACTGGGGGGTCAGGGGAATTCACCGGGGAGCTGTTTTTT.

The table lists this clonotype with many counts. The CDR3 DNA is TGTGCCAGCAGCCCGACAACTAGTTTGGAGACCCAGTACTTC. Translation gives CASSPTTSLETQYF. The rearrangement uses TRBV5-6 and TRBJ2-5; tentative D call: TRBD2 (5 bases). V was clipped by 4 bases and J by 5 bases, with 15 bases between them. The CDR3 consists of 14 residues. The V gene's germline CDR1 is SGHDT and CDR2 YYEEEE.

The V gene is TRBV10-3, the J gene TRBJ1-1, with 8 positions matching TRBD1. V was pared by 5 bases and J by 0 bases, with 2 bases of the junction left unmatched. The germline V gene encodes CDR1 ENHRY and CDR2 SYGVKD. This CDR3 region has 14 residues. CDR3 amino acids: CAISPTGVNTEAFF. CDR3 coding DNA: TGTGCCATCAGTCCGACAGGGGTGAACACTGAAGCTTTCTTT.

About this clonotype itself: This likely comes from a read error, as the CDR3 has no conserved phenylalanine or tryptophan at its end. The chain links TRBV6-5 to TRBJ2-1, with TRBD1 identical over 7 bases. In germline, CDR1 is MNHEY, CDR2 SVGAGI. The CDR3 extends over 15 amino acids. J lost 0 bases, V lost 5 bases, and 4 bases had no gene match. The CDR3 DNA reads TGTGCCAGCAGTGAACAGGGGAACTCCTACAATGAGCAGTTCTCC. Its translation: CASSEQGNSYNEQFS.

The V and J genes are TRBV20-1 and TRBJ2-1; maybe TRBD1 (6 bases). This CDR3 has 14 residues. Trimming pared 0 bases from V and 4 bases from J, leaving 10 bases between. Germline assignment: CDR1 DFQATT and CDR2 SNEGSKA (reference sequence). CDR3 DNA: TGCAGTGCTAGAGAGGGGGCCTCATACAATGAGCAGTTCTTC. Translation gives CSAREGASYNEQFF.

A few counts support this clonotype. CDR3 in DNA: TGCGCCAGCAGGACTAGCGGGGTACTCACAGATACGCAGTATTTT. Its protein product is CASRTSGVLTDTQYF. This chain links TRBV5-1 with TRBJ2-3; 11 bases are shared with TRBD2. CDR3 length equals 15 residues. The V segment lost 5 bases and the J segment 2 bases; nucleotides outside the gene matches: 4. Germline-derived CDR1 and CDR2 are SGHRS and YFSETQ.